The T cell receptor (beta chain) described here comes from a study of OX40 agonist ivuxolimab in advanced cancers. The V gene lost 4 bases and the J gene lost 5 bases, with 25 bases spanning the gap. Germline V gene data show CDR1 as SGHVS and CDR2 as FNYEAQ. CDR3 size: 18 residues. Profiled with immunoSEQ multiplex PCR; TCRdb holds only in-frame clones, not every one. The sample consists of about 68,000 clones, about 85% of them appearing once. J is TRBJ2-3 and V is TRBV7-6, with D perhaps TRBD1 (7 bases). The TCR was taken from an adult with an advanced solid tumor such as melanoma, head and neck, liver or kidney cancer. Sample: CD4+ or CD8+ T cells sorted from blood, taken in a trial of the OX40 agonist ivuxolimab. DNA for the CDR3: TGTGCCAGCAGCTCATACCCCCTGACAGGGACTGGTAGAGATACGCAGTATTTT. This codes for CASSSYPLTGTGRDTQYF. Full variable domain (remainder filled in from reference TRBV7-6 and TRBJ2-3): GAGVSQSPRYKVTKRGQDVALRCDPISGHVSLYWYRQALGQGPEFLTYFNYEAQQDKSGLPNDRFSAERPEGSISTLTIQRTEQRDSAMYRCASSSYPLTGTGRDTQYFGPGTRLTVL.